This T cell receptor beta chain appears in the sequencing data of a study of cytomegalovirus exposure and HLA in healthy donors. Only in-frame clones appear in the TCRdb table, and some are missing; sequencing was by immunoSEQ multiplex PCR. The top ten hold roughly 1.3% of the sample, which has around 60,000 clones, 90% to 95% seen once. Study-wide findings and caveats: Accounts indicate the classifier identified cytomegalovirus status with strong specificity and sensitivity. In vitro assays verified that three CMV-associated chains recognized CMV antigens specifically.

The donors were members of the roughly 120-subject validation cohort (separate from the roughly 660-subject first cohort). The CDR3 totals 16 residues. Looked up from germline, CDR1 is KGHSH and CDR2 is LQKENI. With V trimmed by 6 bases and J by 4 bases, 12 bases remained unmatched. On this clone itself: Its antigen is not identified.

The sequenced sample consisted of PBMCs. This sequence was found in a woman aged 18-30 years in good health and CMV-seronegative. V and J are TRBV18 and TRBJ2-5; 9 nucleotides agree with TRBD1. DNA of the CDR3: TGTGCCAGCTCCCTTGATCGAGACAGGGGGGGAGAGACCCAGTACTTC. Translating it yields CASSLDRDRGGETQYF. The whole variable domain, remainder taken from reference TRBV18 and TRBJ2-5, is NAGVMQNPRHLVRRRGQEARLRCSPMKGHSHVYWYRQLPEEGLKFMVYLQKENIIDESGMPKERFSAEFPKEGPSILRIQQVVRGDSAAYFCASSLDRDRGGETQYFGPGTRLLVL.